The 6 T cell receptor beta chains below come from one sample, sequenced in a study of T cells expressing NK-cell markers. Reanalyzing the 5' RACE reads, TCRdb keeps one entry per CDR3 protein, without DNA. This sample's table reports roughly 280,000 distinct CDR3 sequences. Specimen: blood T cells: a sorted CD56 or NKG2C T cell subset, CD4+ or CD8+ T cells, or bulk PBMC T cells (not recorded which). These receptors were collected from a man younger than 35 in good health.

The chain recombines TRBV6-5 with TRBJ2-2. CDR1 MNHEY and CDR2 SVGAGI come from the germline V gene. This CDR3 has 14 residues. The CDR3 spells CASSRQLNTGELFF.

This sequence joins TRBV12-5 and TRBJ2-1; the TCRdb D gene call, TRBD2, has no DNA to confirm it. Germline V gene data show CDR1 as LGHNT and CDR2 as FRNRAP. The CDR3 runs 15 residues. This chain's CDR3 is CASGRLAGSYNEQFF.

The chain is built from TRBV29-1 and TRBJ1-5. The CDR3 extends over 14 amino acids. The germline gives CDR1 SQVTM, CDR2 ANQGSEA. The chain's CDR3 is CSARAQDSNQPQHF. Filled out from reference TRBV29-1 and TRBJ1-5, the complete variable domain reads SAVISQKPSRDICQRGTSLTIQCQVDSQVTMMFWYRQQPGQSLTLIATANQGSEATYESGFVIDKFPISRPNLTFSTLTVSNMSPEDSSIYLCSARAQDSNQPQHFGDGTRLSIL.

This chain links TRBV11-2 with TRBJ2-3; TCRdb's D gene call, TRBD1, goes unchecked for lack of DNA. Germline V gene lookup returns CDR1 SGHAT and CDR2 FQNNGV. The CDR3 contains 14 residues. The CDR3 sequence: CASSVLGITDTQYF.

This chain connects TRBV7-2 to TRBJ2-7; no DNA is available, so the TRBD2 call from TCRdb remains unchecked. The CDR3 runs to 15 residues. Germline values: CDR1 SGHTA, CDR2 FQGNSA. The CDR3 spells CASSFGGSLSYEQYF.

The genes are TRBV20-1 and TRBJ1-1; TCRdb returns TRBD1, unconfirmable since there is no DNA. The length of the CDR3 is 15 residues. Germline V gene lookup returns CDR1 DFQATT and CDR2 SNEGSKA (reference sequence). The CDR3 is CSARRTGPLNTEAFF.